The T cell receptor beta chain under discussion was sequenced for a study of cytomegalovirus exposure and HLA in healthy donors. Study-wide results and caveats: The authors considered a cluster of highly shared sequence variants likely to be a sequencing artifact. TCR beta chains numbering 150 to 200 were designated cytomegalovirus-associated.

Worth noting for this clone: Antigen unknown.

The PCR ran on 60 Vbeta and 13 Jbeta primers. Assay used: immunoSEQ multiplex PCR; TCRdb lists only in-frame clones, some missing. The sample lists 180,000 or so clones, about 80% occurring once. Trimming pared 4 bases from V and 0 bases from J, leaving 9 bases between. CDR3 length: 14 amino acids. Per the germline V gene, CDR1 is LGHNT and CDR2 is FRNRAP. The rearrangement joins TRBV12-5 to TRBJ1-1; D possibly corresponds to TRBD1 (6 bases). Source material: PBMCs. This TCR derives from a man in his forties or fifties in good health and CMV-seropositive. In DNA, the CDR3 is TGTGCTAGTGGTTCGGACAGCCTGAACACTGAAGCTTTCTTT. Its protein product is CASGSDSLNTEAFF.